This TCR beta chain originates from a study of T-cell memory formation after mild COVID-19 listed by TCRdb under 2021. Describing the broader study: TCR sequence clusters from the two donors were largely donor specific. The cohort comprised two young, previously healthy adult volunteers, one female and one male. In two donors, T-cell clones that expanded and contracted after mild COVID-19 were followed by sequencing TCRalpha and TCRbeta repertoires longitudinally.

Sequencing used an Illumina NovaSeq 6000. TCRalpha and TCRbeta cDNA libraries were built by 5'RACE with constant-segment primers, adding sample barcodes and unique molecular identifiers. RNA was extracted from every sample with Trizol reagent. The libraries were amplified in two PCR steps, and the second step added a second sample barcode and Illumina TruSeq adapters. Libraries were sequenced on an Illumina NovaSeq with 2 x 150 bp paired-end reads. Per the authors' processing: With migec v1.2.7, reads were demultiplexed and then collapsed into UMI-guided consensus sequences. Using mixcr v2.1.11, the UMI consensuses were aligned to TRA and TRB V and J templates and assembled into clonotypes. A clonotype was counted as expanded or contracted only if both edgeR and NoisET called the change significant, with noise models trained on biological replicates. For edgeR calls, the cutoffs were a false discovery rate-adjusted p below 0.01 and a log2 fold-change threshold of 1. As an exploratory analysis of dynamics, max-normalized trajectories of the 1000 most abundant clonotypes were examined by PCA with hierarchical clustering. Each responding clone was given a CD4 or CD8 phenotype based on the CD4+ and CD8+ repertoires, which had been sequenced separately. The public reads were run again by TCRdb, first through fastp at Q25 and then through MiXCR, and only productive beta chains were kept. A single entry per CDR3 protein holds the most common genes and DNA from its merged rows. The V and J calls come from TCRdb's annotation, not from the publication. The sample has approximately 450,000 distinct CDR3 sequences on record, 18% of them singletons. The top ten hold roughly an eighth of the sample.

Germline trimming amounts to 1 base on V and 7 bases on J, with 6 as the count of junction bases outside the gene matches. Reading from cysteine to phenylalanine, the CDR3 counts 14 amino acids. The read is trimmed to its CDR3 DNA, 42 bases read in frame from base 1. From the germline V gene, CDR1 is SGDLS and CDR2 is YYNGEE. Paper-wide results and their limitations: Clones contracting from day 15 to 85 had balanced CD4/CD8 phenotypes, while a second wave expanding from day 15 to 37 was biased towards CD4+. Only two mild cases were covered in the study, and larger cohorts including severe cases with pre-infection samples were considered necessary. SARS-CoV-2 specificity of the second-wave clones peaking on day 37 was not confirmed. The detection of some responding clones in pre-infection memory suggests that pre-existing cross-reactive memory T cells joined the SARS-CoV-2 response. Contracting CD4+ clones were located mainly in the CM and EM memory subsets, whereas CD8+ clones were found to be enriched in EMRA.

Note on this clonotype: What antigen it recognizes has not been identified. There are no base qualities to consult, and no much larger clone falls within one base.

Ficoll-Paque density gradient centrifugation was used to isolate PBMCs. Sequencing was performed on PBMCs or a T cell subset sorted from them (not recorded which). The chain is made from TRBV9 and TRBJ1-1; 8 middle bases align to TRBD1. This clonotype was sampled from an adult woman who had mild COVID-19 (a few samples of this study predate the infection). The sample titles of this study are shuffled in the database, so cell type and time point are left out; the donor was told from shared clones. The CDR3 protein is CASSVMTGANEAFF. The DNA sequence follows: TGTGCCAGCAGCGTAATGACAGGGGCGAATGAAGCTTTCTTT.